A single sample is the source of the 27 T cell receptor beta chains below, sequenced in a study of blood T cell repertoires in COVID-19. Measured with immunoSEQ multiplex PCR; TCRdb has only the in-frame clones, and not every one. Of 300,000 to 400,000 clones in the sample, 87% were seen once. Sequenced material: peripheral blood. The receptors derive from a woman aged 60-75 years with COVID-19, enrolled during active disease.

The J gene is TRBJ2-1, the V gene TRBV9; D gene ambiguous. CDR3 length: 14 amino acids. CDR1 and CDR2 (germline): SGDLS, YYNGEE. V was trimmed by 6 bases and J by 0 bases, leaving 10 bases between them. Here the CDR3 reads CASNPASSYNEQFF. The CDR3 region has the DNA TGTGCCAGCAATCCAGCGAGCTCCTACAATGAGCAGTTCTTC.

The sample holds one count of this clone. The V gene is TRBV3-1 (or the pseudogene TRBV3-2), the J gene TRBJ2-1; TRBD1 agrees at 8 bases. This CDR3 is built from 16 residues. Trimming at V came to 3 bases and at J to 5 bases, leaving 9 bases not matched to a gene. CDR1 LGHDT and CDR2 YNNKEL come from the germline V gene (reference sequence). The CDR3 sequence is CASSQPGTGGNNEQFF. The CDR3 DNA reads as TGTGCCAGCAGCCAGCCCGGGACAGGCGGCAACAATGAGCAGTTCTTC.

A few counts support this clone. This sequence joins TRBV3-1 (or the pseudogene TRBV3-2) and TRBJ1-2, with D unclear. Germline V lookup: CDR1 LGHDT, CDR2 YNNKEL (reference sequence). This CDR3 comprises 12 residues. With 5 bases removed from V and 5 bases from J, the gap between germline ends came to 9 bases. CDR3 sequence: CASSFKRYGYTF. In DNA, the CDR3 is TGTGCCAGCAGCTTCAAGCGGTATGGCTACACCTTC.

This clone has only a few counts. The CDR3 spells CASRQQGIEAFF. CDR3 nucleotide sequence: TGTGCCAGCAGGCAACAGGGAATTGAAGCTTTCTTT. This chain joins TRBV6-6 and TRBJ1-1; D may be TRBD1 (6 bases). This CDR3 region has 12 residues. Germline V gene data show CDR1 as MNHNY and CDR2 as SVGAGI (reference sequence). Trimming removed 6 bases from V and 7 bases from J, with 12 bases in between.

This clone was observed a few times. The V and J genes are TRBV27 and TRBJ1-1; D is possibly TRBD1 (5 bases). The germline CDR1 and CDR2 sequences are MNHEY and SMNVEV (reference sequence). The CDR3 is 14 residues long. V dropped 0 bases and J dropped 2 bases, with 7 bases sitting between them. CDR3 amino acids: CASSLSGANTEAFF. The CDR3 DNA sequence: TGTGCCAGCAGTTTATCTGGGGCAAACACTGAAGCTTTCTTT.

In this sample, this clone turned up once. V usage is TRBV3-1 (or the pseudogene TRBV3-2) and J usage is TRBJ1-2; D perhaps matches TRBD1 (5 bases). The CDR3 is 14 amino acids. Trimming cost V 4 bases and J 4 bases, with 13 bases left between them. CDR1 is LGHDT, CDR2 YNNKEL, per germline (reference sequence). CDR3 residues: CASSLLDSVYGYTF. CDR3 DNA sequence: TGTGCCAGCAGCCTCCTAGACAGCGTCTATGGCTACACCTTC.

Concerning this clone itself: Other DNA variants within this sample encode the same CDR3. V gene TRBV7-9 combines with J gene TRBJ1-1; D is undetermined. V lost 4 bases and J 4 bases, leaving 10 bases between the germline ends. Germline-derived CDR1 and CDR2 are SEHNR and FQNEAQ (reference sequence). The CDR3 totals 13 residues. In DNA, the CDR3 is TGTGCCAGCAGCTCCTCCGGTGGCACTGAAGCTTTCTTT. This codes for CASSSSGGTEAFF.

As DNA, the CDR3 is TGTGCCTCCAGCGAGGGACAGTCGCCCGTGAGTCAGCCCCAGCATTTT. This translates into CASSEGQSPVSQPQHF. This chain joins TRBV2 and TRBJ1-5; 7 positions agree with TRBD1. This CDR3 spans 16 amino acids. V was clipped by 11 bases and J by 6 bases; unmatched bases: 19. Germline CDR1 and CDR2: SNHLY and FYNNEI.

The chain joins TRBV27 to TRBJ2-5; TRBD2 agrees at 8 bases. The CDR3 is made up of 16 amino acids. The V gene end was trimmed by 8 bases and the J gene end by 6 bases; junction bases not matched to a gene: 17. The germline V gene has CDR1 MNHEY and CDR2 SMNVEV (reference sequence). CDR3 DNA sequence: TGTGCCAGCCCCCCGGGGAATAGCGGGGTCCCCAAGACCCAGTACTTC. Translation gives CASPPGNSGVPKTQYF.

The chain recombines TRBV2 with TRBJ1-3; possible D gene TRBD1, 5 bases. Germline loops: CDR1 SNHLY, CDR2 FYNNEI. This CDR3 contains 11 residues. V gave up 3 bases and J gave up 11 bases, with 8 bases separating them. CDR3: CASSEQGPIYF. The CDR3 nucleotides are TGTGCCAGCAGTGAGCAGGGCCCCATATATTTT.

The rearrangement uses TRBV6-1 and TRBJ1-1; no firm D call. V shed 3 bases and J shed 1 base, with 9 bases lying between them. Germline V CDR1 and CDR2: MNHNS, SASEGT. The CDR3 sequence is 14 residues long. In DNA, the CDR3 is TGTGCCAGCAGTGAGGGTTACAGGAACACTGAAGCTTTCTTT. Translation: CASSEGYRNTEAFF.

This chain connects TRBV19 to TRBJ1-1; D possibly corresponds to TRBD1 (6 bases). This CDR3 spans 14 amino acids. Trimming stripped 10 bases from V and 1 base from J, with 16 bases between. CDR1 is LNHDA, CDR2 SQIVND, per germline (reference sequence). The CDR3 DNA reads TGTGCCACCCGTCAGGGGAGTGGGAACACTGAAGCTTTCTTT. Translation: CATRQGSGNTEAFF.

This clone turned up a few times. The V call is TRBV2, the J call TRBJ1-3, with D perhaps TRBD1 (5 bases). There are 14 residues in the CDR3. Trimming removed 7 bases at V and 0 bases at J, with 10 bases between. In germline, CDR1 is SNHLY, CDR2 FYNNEI. The CDR3 sequence: CASKAGNSGNTIYF. The CDR3 DNA sequence: TGTGCCAGCAAAGCAGGGAACTCTGGAAACACCATATATTTT.

V is TRBV5-1 and J is TRBJ2-3; 12 bases are shared with TRBD2. Trimming at V came to 5 bases and at J to 5 bases, leaving 9 bases not matched to a gene. This CDR3 comprises 16 residues. Germline lookup yields CDR1 SGHRS and CDR2 YFSETQ. The CDR3 spells CASSPTSGGPGDTQYF. The CDR3 nucleotides read TGCGCCAGCAGTCCGACTAGCGGGGGCCCCGGAGATACGCAGTATTTT.

The chain combines TRBV5-6 with TRBJ2-5, with 12 bases identical to TRBD2. The CDR3 loop spans 16 amino acids. Per the germline V gene, CDR1 is SGHDT and CDR2 is YYEEEE. V lost 0 bases and J lost 5; bases outside the gene matches: 5. The CDR3 loop is CASSLVPSGGVETQYF. CDR3 nucleotides: TGTGCCAGCAGCTTGGTGCCTAGCGGGGGGGTGGAGACCCAGTACTTC.

V and J are TRBV27 and TRBJ1-2; TRBD1 matches at 8 bases. The germline gives CDR1 MNHEY, CDR2 SMNVEV (reference sequence). With 5 bases clipped from V and 8 bases from J, the junction kept 13 bases outside the gene matches. This CDR3 comprises 15 residues. This CDR3 is CASSPRPQGAGGYTF. CDR3 bases: TGTGCCAGCAGTCCTCGACCTCAGGGGGCCGGGGGCTACACCTTC.

This sequence joins TRBV3-1 (or the pseudogene TRBV3-2) and TRBJ1-6; the D is unclear. Between the trimmed V and J ends, which lost 0 bases and 9 bases, there was a span of 12 bases. Germline V gene data show CDR1 as LGHDT and CDR2 as YNNKEL (reference sequence). This CDR3 is built from 15 residues. DNA of the CDR3: TGTGCCAGCAGCCAAGATACCATCCACGGTTCACCCCTCCACTTT. Amino acid sequence: CASSQDTIHGSPLHF.

The chain's CDR3 is CASSLQGLAAREQYF. CDR3 DNA sequence: TGTGCCAGCTCACTACAGGGACTAGCGGCGCGCGAGCAGTACTTC. V and J are TRBV18 and TRBJ2-7; the match to TRBD2 covers 11 bases. The germline gives CDR1 KGHSH, CDR2 LQKENI. The CDR3 is 15 residues long. Unmatched junction bases numbered 8, after V lost 4 bases and J lost 6 bases.

The rearrangement uses TRBV25-1 and TRBJ1-2; D not certain. CDR1 and CDR2 (germline): MGHDK, SYGVNS. Trimming stripped 2 bases from V and 4 bases from J, with 8 bases between. This CDR3 has 13 residues. As DNA, the CDR3 is TGTGCCAGCAGTGAAGGGGAGACCTATGGCTACACCTTC. It codes for CASSEGETYGYTF.

This rearrangement joins TRBV6-5 to TRBJ1-1; D not resolved. Trimming pared 5 bases from V and 0 bases from J, leaving 10 bases between. The CDR3 extends over 14 amino acids. CDR1 is MNHEY, CDR2 SVGAGI, per germline. CDR3 nucleotide sequence: TGTGCCAGCAGTCCCGGGTCGATGAACACTGAAGCTTTCTTT. Translated, it gives CASSPGSMNTEAFF.

This clone was counted once. The chain uses TRBV7-8 and TRBJ1-6; possible D gene TRBD1, 5 bases. The V end was cut by 5 bases, the J end by 14 bases, with 10 bases between. CDR3 size: 11 residues. Germline CDR1 and CDR2: SGHVS and FQNEAQ. This CDR3 reads CASSQEGALHF. The CDR3 DNA follows: TGTGCCAGCAGCCAAGAAGGGGCCCTCCACTTT.

This chain links TRBV6-6 with TRBJ2-7; TRBD1 matches 8 bases. The CDR3 runs to 13 residues. The ends lost 7 bases at V and 0 bases at J; junction bases unmatched: 2. Germline loops: CDR1 MNHNY, CDR2 SVGAGI (reference sequence). This CDR3 is CASMDRDSYEQYF. The CDR3 coding sequence is TGTGCCAGCATGGACAGGGACTCCTACGAGCAGTACTTC.

This clone was seen only a few times. The chain combines TRBV6-2 or TRBV6-3 with TRBJ1-5; the D gene is possibly TRBD1 (5 bases). V was shortened by 4 bases and J by 5 bases, with 15 bases between the two germline ends. CDR3 length: 15 residues. The germline V gene encodes CDR1 MNHEY and CDR2 SVGEGT. Here the CDR3 reads CASSSGRWLHQPQHF. Here the CDR3 DNA reads TGTGCCAGCAGTTCAGGGAGGTGGTTACATCAGCCCCAGCATTTT.

The chain employs TRBV6-2 or TRBV6-3 and TRBJ2-1, with TRBD2 identical over 9 bases. The germline gives CDR1 MNHEY, CDR2 SVGEGT. Germline trimming cut 2 bases from V and 6 bases from J; bases unmatched to any gene: 5. The CDR3 consists of 15 residues. As DNA, the CDR3 is TGTGCCAGCAGTTACACGGCGGGGGGGGGCAATGAGCAGTTCTTC. Protein product: CASSYTAGGGNEQFF.

This chain connects TRBV6-5 to TRBJ2-1; 12 nucleotides align to TRBD1. Trimming removed 2 bases from V and 9 bases from J; junction bases left unmatched: 2. The CDR3 runs 14 residues. Germline CDR1 is MNHEY and CDR2 is SVGAGI. CDR3 sequence (DNA): TGTGCCAGCAGTTACGGGACAGGGGGCGTTGAGCAGTTCTTC. It codes for CASSYGTGGVEQFF.

The rearrangement links TRBV4-1 to TRBJ1-2; D is possibly TRBD1 (6 bases). V dropped 4 bases and J dropped 0 bases, with 15 bases sitting between them. This CDR3 is built from 16 residues. Per the germline V gene, CDR1 is MGHRA and CDR2 is YSYEKL. CDR3 in DNA: TGCGCCAGCAGCCTATCATTGGACAGCACTAACTATGGCTACACCTTC. Encoded protein: CASSLSLDSTNYGYTF.

A remark on this clone: The sample has other DNA sequences that encode this CDR3 too. The chain has TRBV6-5 and TRBJ1-1; D uncertain. From germline, CDR1 is MNHEY and CDR2 SVGAGI. The CDR3 covers 15 residues. Trimming removed 0 bases at V and 0 bases at J, with 8 bases between. CDR3 sequence reads: CASSYSSGVNTEAFF. DNA for the CDR3: TGTGCCAGCAGTTACTCGTCTGGAGTGAACACTGAAGCTTTCTTT.